Described below is a single TCR beta chain sequence and its context. Its antigen is undetermined. The data originate from a study of cytomegalovirus exposure and HLA in healthy donors. Study conclusions and caveats: HLA alleles were associated with 15,000 to 20,000 TCR beta sequences in a later analysis at 0.05 false discovery rate.

The PCR made use of 60 Vbeta and 13 Jbeta primers. The method was immunoSEQ multiplex PCR; TCRdb's version includes in-frame clones alone and lacks a portion of them. Here the sample spans roughly 150,000 clones, approximately 80% being singletons. This sequence was found in a young woman in good health and CMV-seronegative. Material: PBMCs.

This CDR3 is CAWRHRGANYGYTF. The CDR3 coding sequence is TGTGCCTGGAGGCACAGGGGCGCTAACTATGGCTACACCTTC. The gene calls are TRBV30 and TRBJ1-2, with 7 bases fitting TRBD1. V was clipped by 3 bases and J by 0 bases; unmatched bases: 4. From germline, CDR1 is GTSNPN and CDR2 SVGIG (reference sequence). The CDR3 length is 14 residues.